This TCR beta chain was recorded in a study of vaccination effects on CD4 cells after COVID-19. About the research overall: Each participant was administered two doses of either the BNT162b2 or the mRNA-1273 vaccine. Broader study findings: The study found that only 1 of 255 vaccine-induced clones from healthy vaccinees cross-reacted with common cold coronaviruses.

Only a few counts were recorded for this clone. Its antigen is currently unknown. Before sequencing, viral peptide pools were used by the ViraFEST assay to expand antigen-specific CD4+ T cells. When around nine days of culture had elapsed, CD4+ T cells were isolated. Prior SARS-CoV-2 infection was absent in the vaccine recipients, as shown by negative nucleocapsid antibodies. The authors exchanged half the medium for IL-2 medium on days 3 and 7. Data came from immunoSEQ multiplex PCR; TCRdb stores just in-frame clones and leaves some out. Among 55,000 to 75,000 clones listed, more than 70% were seen once. CDR1 and CDR2 from the germline V gene are SGHRS and YFSETQ. The CDR3 has 13 residues. The ends were cut back, 5 bases at V and 8 bases at J, with 16 bases in the middle.

This receptor was taken from a human donor who received a COVID-19 vaccine. Sequenced material: CD4+ T cells from PBMCs cultured with HCoV-NL63 spike peptides, taken before COVID-19 vaccination. The rearrangement uses TRBV5-1 and TRBJ1-2; D gene unclear. CDR3 sequence: CASSTPGGEGYTF. Written as DNA, the CDR3 is TGCGCCAGCAGTACCCCAGGCGGGGAAGGCTACACCTTC.